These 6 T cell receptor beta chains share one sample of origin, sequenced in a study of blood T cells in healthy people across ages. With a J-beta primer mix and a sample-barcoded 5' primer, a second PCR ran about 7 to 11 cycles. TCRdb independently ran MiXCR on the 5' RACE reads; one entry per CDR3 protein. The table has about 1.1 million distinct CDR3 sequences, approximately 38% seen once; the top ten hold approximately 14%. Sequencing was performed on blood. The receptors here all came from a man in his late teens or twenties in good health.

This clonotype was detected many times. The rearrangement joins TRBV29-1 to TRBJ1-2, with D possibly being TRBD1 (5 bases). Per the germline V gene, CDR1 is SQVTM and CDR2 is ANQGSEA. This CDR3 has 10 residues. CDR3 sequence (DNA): TGCACCACCTCAGGGACCGGCTACACCTTC. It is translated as CTTSGTGYTF.

CDR3 loop: CASSGQPNYGYTF. The CDR3 coding sequence is TGTGCCAGCAGTGGACAGCCGAACTATGGCTACACCTTC. This sequence joins TRBV12-3 or TRBV12-4 and TRBJ1-2; tentatively, D is TRBD1 (6 bases). The CDR3 spans 13 residues. The V and J ends lost 5 bases and 2 bases respectively, with 9 bases between them.

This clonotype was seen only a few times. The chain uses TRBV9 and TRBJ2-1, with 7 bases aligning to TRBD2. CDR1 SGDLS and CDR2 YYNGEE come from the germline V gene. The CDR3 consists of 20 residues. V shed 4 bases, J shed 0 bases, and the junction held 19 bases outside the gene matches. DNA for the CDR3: TGTGCCAGCAGCCCCGAGGGAGGGGTCGACCTATCGAGCTCCTACAATGAGCAGTTCTTC. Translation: CASSPEGGVDLSSSYNEQFF.

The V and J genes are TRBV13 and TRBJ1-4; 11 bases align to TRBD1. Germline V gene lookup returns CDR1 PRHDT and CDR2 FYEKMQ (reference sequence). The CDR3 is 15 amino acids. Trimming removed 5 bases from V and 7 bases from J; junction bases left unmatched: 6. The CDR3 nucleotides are TGTGCCAGCAGCGAGGGGACAGGGGGTGGTGAAAAACTGTTTTTT. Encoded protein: CASSEGTGGGEKLFF.

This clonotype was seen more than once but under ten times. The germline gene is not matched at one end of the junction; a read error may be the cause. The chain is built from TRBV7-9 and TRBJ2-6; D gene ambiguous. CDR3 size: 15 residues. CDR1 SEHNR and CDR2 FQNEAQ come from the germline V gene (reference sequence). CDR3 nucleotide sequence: TGTGCCAGCGGCTTGGCTCTCTCTGGGGCCAACGTCCTGACTTTC. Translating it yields CASGLALSGANVLTF.

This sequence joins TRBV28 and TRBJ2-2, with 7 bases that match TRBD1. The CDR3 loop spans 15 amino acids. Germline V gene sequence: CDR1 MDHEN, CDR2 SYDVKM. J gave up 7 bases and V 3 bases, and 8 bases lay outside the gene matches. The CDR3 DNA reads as TGTGCCAGCAGTTTCACCAGGGGGACGATCGGGGAGCTGTTTTTT. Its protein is CASSFTRGTIGELFF.